This TCR beta chain was observed in a study of blood T cells in healthy people across ages. Per the germline V gene, CDR1 is SGHDN and CDR2 is FVKESK. The CDR3 runs to 12 residues. V was shortened by 3 bases and J by 3 bases, with 3 bases between the two germline ends. Alongside a J-beta primer mix, a sample-barcoded 5' primer served in a second PCR lasting about 7 to 11 cycles. A single record per CDR3 protein comes from TCRdb applying MiXCR to the 5' RACE reads. The sample holds 780,000 or so distinct CDR3 sequences, just over 55% seen once. Extraction yielded at least 6 micrograms of total RNA per sample.

This sequence was found in a middle-aged man in good health. The rearrangement links TRBV14 to TRBJ1-5; D remains unclear. The material sequenced was blood. CDR3 sequence (DNA): TGTGCCAGCAGCCAGAACAATCAGCCCCAGCATTTT. Translating it yields CASSQNNQPQHF.